A selection of T cell receptor beta chains follows, all from one sample in a study of T cell responses to AZD1222 COVID-19 vaccine. The protocol was immunoSEQ multiplex PCR, while the TCRdb copy is restricted to in-frame clones and leaves out a portion. The sample includes about 110,000 clones, 94% seen only once; the top ten take 2.5% to 3%. The sequenced sample was peripheral blood, obtained 28 days after the second AZD1222 dose. Receptors were obtained from an adult who received the AZD1222 COVID-19 vaccine. The CDR3 runs from the conserved cysteine through the conserved F or W. D genes are given only for firm matches. Size is stated for part of the rows, as once, few or many counts, or as a class when the clone is expanded.

j_gene: TRBJ2-1; d_gene: -; abundance: -; v_gene: TRBV11-2; CDR3aa: CASSFSSYNEQFF; CDR3nt: TGTGCCAGCAGCTTTTCTTCCTACAATGAGCAGTTCTTC
j_gene: TRBJ1-4; d_gene: -; abundance: -; v_gene: TRBV27; CDR3aa: CASSFGADNEKLFF; CDR3nt: TGTGCCAGCAGTTTCGGGGCTGATAATGAAAAACTGTTTTTT
j_gene: TRBJ1-5; d_gene: -; abundance: -; v_gene: TRBV11-2; CDR3aa: CASSLEGRESQPQHF; CDR3nt: TGTGCCAGCAGCTTAGAAGGCAGGGAATCCCAGCCCCAGCATTTT
j_gene: TRBJ2-1; d_gene: -; abundance: -; v_gene: TRBV7-8; CDR3aa: CASSLNRNPPQFF; CDR3nt: TGTGCCAGCAGCTTAAACCGGAACCCACCGCAGTTCTTC
j_gene: TRBJ1-1; d_gene: -; abundance: -; v_gene: TRBV5-1; CDR3aa: CASNDGGVETEAFF; CDR3nt: TGCGCCAGCAACGATGGGGGTGTTGAGACTGAAGCTTTCTTT
j_gene: TRBJ1-1; d_gene: TRBD1; abundance: once; v_gene: TRBV23-1; CDR3aa: CASSRRTGHVTNTEAFF; CDR3nt: TGCGCCAGCAGCCGCCGGACAGGGCATGTAACGAACACTGAAGCTTTCTTT
j_gene: TRBJ1-1; d_gene: -; abundance: -; v_gene: TRBV2; CDR3aa: CASRSQLNTEAFF; CDR3nt: TGTGCCAGCAGAAGTCAGTTGAACACTGAAGCTTTCTTT
j_gene: TRBJ1-4; d_gene: TRBD1; abundance: -; v_gene: TRBV29-1; CDR3aa: CSVAGTGDEKLFF; CDR3nt: TGCAGCGTTGCGGGGACAGGGGATGAAAAACTGTTTTTT
j_gene: TRBJ1-1; d_gene: -; abundance: -; v_gene: TRBV18; CDR3aa: CASSQTSLTAEAFF; CDR3nt: TGTGCCAGCTCCCAGACGTCGTTGACCGCTGAAGCTTTCTTT
j_gene: TRBJ1-4; d_gene: TRBD1; abundance: -; v_gene: TRBV5-5; CDR3aa: CASSSSQGAGEKLFF; CDR3nt: TGTGCCAGCAGCTCATCCCAGGGGGCCGGTGAAAAACTGTTTTTT
j_gene: TRBJ1-1; d_gene: -; abundance: -; v_gene: TRBV27; CDR3aa: CASSRGSNTEAFF; CDR3nt: TGTGCCAGCAGCCGAGGGAGTAACACTGAAGCTTTCTTT
j_gene: TRBJ2-2; d_gene: -; abundance: -; v_gene: TRBV27; CDR3aa: CASSQTGTTNTGELFF; CDR3nt: TGTGCCAGCAGTCAAACCGGGACAACGAACACCGGGGAGCTGTTTTTT
j_gene: TRBJ2-3; d_gene: TRBD1; abundance: -; v_gene: TRBV5-1; CDR3aa: CASSLATGERDTQYF; CDR3nt: TGCGCCAGCAGCTTGGCTACAGGGGAACGAGATACGCAGTATTTT
j_gene: TRBJ2-2; d_gene: -; abundance: -; v_gene: TRBV24-1; CDR3aa: CASRIGELFF; CDR3nt: TGTGCCTCTAGGATCGGGGAGCTGTTTTTT
j_gene: TRBJ1-2; d_gene: TRBD1; abundance: -; v_gene: TRBV5-5; CDR3aa: CASSAGQGDGYTF; CDR3nt: TGTGCCAGCAGCGCCGGACAGGGAGATGGCTACACCTTC